This T cell receptor (beta chain) emerged from a study of circulating CD8 cells and anti-PD-1 response in melanoma. Study findings and constraints: Published repertoire comparisons used only baseline and M1 samples. Experiments were generally run without replicates.

The germline CDR1 and CDR2 sequences are SNHLY and FYNNEI. Trimming cost V 3 bases and J 2 bases; bases outside gene matches: 5. The CDR3 has 15 residues. Using 15 ng of total RNA, TCR libraries were made with the QIAseq Immune Repertoire TCR panel. TCRdb ran MiXCR on the reads and lists one entry per CDR3 protein. The table records around 530 distinct CDR3 sequences, over 7.5% of them present only once. From live CD3+CD8+TCRalphabeta+ cells, four PD-1 and/or TIGIT subsets were sorted. This clonotype is categorized as large. Its cognate antigen is unknown. The V and J genes are TRBV2 and TRBJ2-7, with 9 bases identical to TRBD1. The clonotype was recovered from a human donor with melanoma. Sample: CD8+ T cells from PBMCs, taken at baseline or after one month of anti-PD-1 therapy (not recorded which). The chain's CDR3 is CASSDGTGSTYEQYF. The CDR3 DNA sequence: TGTGCCAGCAGTGACGGGACAGGGAGTACCTACGAGCAGTACTTC.